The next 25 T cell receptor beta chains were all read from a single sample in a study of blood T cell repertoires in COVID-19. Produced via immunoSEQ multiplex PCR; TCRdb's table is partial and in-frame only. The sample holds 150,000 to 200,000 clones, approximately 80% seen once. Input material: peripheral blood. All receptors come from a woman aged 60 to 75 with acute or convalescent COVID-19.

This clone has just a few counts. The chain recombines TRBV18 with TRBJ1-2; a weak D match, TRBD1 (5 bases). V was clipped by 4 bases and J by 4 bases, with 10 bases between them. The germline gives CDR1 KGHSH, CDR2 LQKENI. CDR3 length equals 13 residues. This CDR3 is CASSQGLTYGYTF. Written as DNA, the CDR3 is TGTGCCAGCTCACAGGGGTTGACCTATGGCTACACCTTC.

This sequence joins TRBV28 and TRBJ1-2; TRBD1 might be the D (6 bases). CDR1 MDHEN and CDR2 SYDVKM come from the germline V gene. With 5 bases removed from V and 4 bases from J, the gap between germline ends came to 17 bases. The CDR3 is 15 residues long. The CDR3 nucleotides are TGTGCCAGCAGTCTTATAGGGGGTATTCCCTATGGCTACACCTTC. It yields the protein CASSLIGGIPYGYTF.

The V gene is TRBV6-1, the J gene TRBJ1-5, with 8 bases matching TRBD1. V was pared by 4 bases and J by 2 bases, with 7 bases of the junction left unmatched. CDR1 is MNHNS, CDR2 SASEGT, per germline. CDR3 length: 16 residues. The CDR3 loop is CASSAMDRAGNQPQHF. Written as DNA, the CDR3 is TGTGCCAGCAGTGCAATGGACAGGGCGGGCAATCAGCCCCAGCATTTT.

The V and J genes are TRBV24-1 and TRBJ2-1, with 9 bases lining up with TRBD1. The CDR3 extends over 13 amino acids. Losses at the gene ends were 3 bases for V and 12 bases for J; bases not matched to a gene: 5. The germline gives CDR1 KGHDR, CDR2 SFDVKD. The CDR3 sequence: CATSDRQGDGQFF. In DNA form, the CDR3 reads TGTGCCACCAGTGATCGACAGGGGGATGGGCAGTTCTTC.

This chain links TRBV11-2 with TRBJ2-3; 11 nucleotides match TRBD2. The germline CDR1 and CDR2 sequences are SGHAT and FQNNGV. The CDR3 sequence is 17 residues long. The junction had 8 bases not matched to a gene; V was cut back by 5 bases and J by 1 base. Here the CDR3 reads CASSIRISGGGTDTQYF. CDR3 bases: TGTGCCAGCAGCATACGGATTAGCGGGGGGGGCACAGATACGCAGTATTTT.

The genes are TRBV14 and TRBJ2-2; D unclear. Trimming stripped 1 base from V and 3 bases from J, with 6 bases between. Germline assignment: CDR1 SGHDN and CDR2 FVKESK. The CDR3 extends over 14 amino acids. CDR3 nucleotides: TGTGCCAGCAGCCAAGTTTCGTACACCGGGGAGCTGTTTTTT. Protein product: CASSQVSYTGELFF.

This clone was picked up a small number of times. This CDR3 reads CAIRDRSTNEKLFF. CDR3 DNA: TGTGCCATCAGAGACAGGTCAACTAATGAAAAACTGTTTTTT. The V call is TRBV10-3, the J call TRBJ1-4; D perhaps matches TRBD1 (6 bases). The CDR3 is 14 residues long. Germline V gene lookup returns CDR1 ENHRY and CDR2 SYGVKD. Trimming pared 6 bases from V and 0 bases from J, leaving 8 bases between.

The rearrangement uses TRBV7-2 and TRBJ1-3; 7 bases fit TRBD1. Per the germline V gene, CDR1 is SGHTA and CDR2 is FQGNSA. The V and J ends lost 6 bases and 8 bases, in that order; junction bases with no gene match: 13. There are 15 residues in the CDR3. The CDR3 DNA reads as TGTGCCAGCAGACGGAACAGGGGCCCTCGAGACACCATATATTTT. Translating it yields CASRRNRGPRDTIYF.

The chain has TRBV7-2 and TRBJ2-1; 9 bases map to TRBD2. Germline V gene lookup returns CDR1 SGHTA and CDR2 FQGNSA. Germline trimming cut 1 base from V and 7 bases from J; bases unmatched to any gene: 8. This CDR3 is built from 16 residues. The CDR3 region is CASSLVGAGGQNEQFF. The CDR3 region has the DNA TGTGCCAGCAGCTTAGTCGGAGCGGGGGGTCAGAATGAGCAGTTCTTC.

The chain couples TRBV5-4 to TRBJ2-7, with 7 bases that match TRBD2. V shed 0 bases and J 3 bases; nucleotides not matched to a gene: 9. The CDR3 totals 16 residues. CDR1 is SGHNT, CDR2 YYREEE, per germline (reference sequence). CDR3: CASSLEAAGEVYEQYF. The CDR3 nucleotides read TGTGCCAGCAGCTTGGAGGCGGCGGGGGAGGTCTACGAGCAGTACTTC.

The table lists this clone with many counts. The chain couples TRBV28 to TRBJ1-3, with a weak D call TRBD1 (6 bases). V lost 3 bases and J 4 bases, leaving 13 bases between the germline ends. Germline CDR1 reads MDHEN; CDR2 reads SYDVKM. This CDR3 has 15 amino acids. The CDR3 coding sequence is TGTGCCAGCAGTTTTGGGGGCGCAAGGGGAAACACCATATATTTT. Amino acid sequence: CASSFGGARGNTIYF. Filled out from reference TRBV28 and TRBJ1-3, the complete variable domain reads DVKVTQSSRYLVKRTGEKVFLECVQDMDHENMFWYRQDPGLGLRLIYFSYDVKMKEKGDIPEGYSVSREKKERFSLILESASTNQTSMYLCASSFGGARGNTIYFGEGSWLTVV.

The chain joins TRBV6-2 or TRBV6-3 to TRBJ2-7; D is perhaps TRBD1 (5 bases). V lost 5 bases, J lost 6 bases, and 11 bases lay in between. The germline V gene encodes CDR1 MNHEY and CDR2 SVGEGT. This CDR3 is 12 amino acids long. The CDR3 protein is CASSLRVAEQYF. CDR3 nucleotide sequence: TGTGCCAGCAGTCTCAGGGTTGCCGAGCAGTACTTC.

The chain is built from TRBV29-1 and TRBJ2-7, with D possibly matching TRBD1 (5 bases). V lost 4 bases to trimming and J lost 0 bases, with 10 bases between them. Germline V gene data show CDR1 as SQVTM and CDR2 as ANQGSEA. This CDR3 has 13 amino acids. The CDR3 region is CSVGGQYSYEQYF. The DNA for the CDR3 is TGCAGCGTTGGGGGCCAGTACTCCTACGAGCAGTACTTC.

The CDR3 DNA sequence: TGTGCCAGCAGCACAGGGGGCACTGAAGCTTTCTTT. It is translated as CASSTGGTEAFF. This chain connects TRBV6-2 or TRBV6-3 to TRBJ1-1; 8 positions match TRBD1. V lost 6 bases to trimming and J lost 4 bases; unmatched junction nucleotides: 1. Germline V lookup: CDR1 MNHEY, CDR2 SVGEGT. The CDR3 extends over 12 amino acids.

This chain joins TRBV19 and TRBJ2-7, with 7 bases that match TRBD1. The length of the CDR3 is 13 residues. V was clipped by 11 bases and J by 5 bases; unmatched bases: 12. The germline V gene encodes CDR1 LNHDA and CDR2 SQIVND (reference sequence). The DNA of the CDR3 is TGTGCCGCACAGGGGTCTCGGTACGACGAGCAGTACTTC. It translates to CAAQGSRYDEQYF.

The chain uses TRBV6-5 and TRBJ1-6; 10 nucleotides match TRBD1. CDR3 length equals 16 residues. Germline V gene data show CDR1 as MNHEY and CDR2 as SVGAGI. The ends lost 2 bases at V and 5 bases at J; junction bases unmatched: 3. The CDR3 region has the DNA TGTGCCAGCAGTTACGTGGACAGGGGGAATAATTCACCCCTCCACTTT. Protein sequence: CASSYVDRGNNSPLHF.

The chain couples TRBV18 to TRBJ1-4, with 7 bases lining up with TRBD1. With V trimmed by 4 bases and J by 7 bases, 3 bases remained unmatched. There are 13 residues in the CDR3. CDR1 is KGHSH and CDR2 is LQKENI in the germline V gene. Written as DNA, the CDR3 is TGTGCCAGCTCACTCGGACAGGCTGAAAAACTGTTTTTT. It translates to CASSLGQAEKLFF. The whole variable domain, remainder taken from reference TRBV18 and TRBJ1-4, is NAGVMQNPRHLVRRRGQEARLRCSPMKGHSHVYWYRQLPEEGLKFMVYLQKENIIDESGMPKERFSAEFPKEGPSILRIQQVVRGDSAAYFCASSLGQAEKLFFGSGTQLSVL.

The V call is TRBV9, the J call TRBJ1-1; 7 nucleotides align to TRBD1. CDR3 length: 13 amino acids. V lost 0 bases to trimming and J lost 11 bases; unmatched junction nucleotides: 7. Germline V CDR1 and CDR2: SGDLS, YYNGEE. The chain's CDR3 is CASSVEEGAVAFF. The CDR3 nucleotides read TGTGCCAGCAGCGTAGAAGAGGGGGCGGTGGCTTTCTTT.

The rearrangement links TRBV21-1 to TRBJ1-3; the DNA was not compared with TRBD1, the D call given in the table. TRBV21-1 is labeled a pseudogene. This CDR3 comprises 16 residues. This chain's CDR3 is CASTSRDRGSGNTIYF. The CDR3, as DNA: TGTGCCAGCACCTCCCGGGACAGGGGCTCTGGAAACACCATATATTTT.

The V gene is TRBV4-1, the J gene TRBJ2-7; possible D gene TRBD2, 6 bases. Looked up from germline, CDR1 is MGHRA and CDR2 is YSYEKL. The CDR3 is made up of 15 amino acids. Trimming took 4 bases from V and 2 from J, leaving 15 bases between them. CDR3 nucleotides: TGCGCCAGCAGCCGGGGCGGAGGGATCGCCTACGAGCAGTACTTC. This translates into CASSRGGGIAYEQYF.

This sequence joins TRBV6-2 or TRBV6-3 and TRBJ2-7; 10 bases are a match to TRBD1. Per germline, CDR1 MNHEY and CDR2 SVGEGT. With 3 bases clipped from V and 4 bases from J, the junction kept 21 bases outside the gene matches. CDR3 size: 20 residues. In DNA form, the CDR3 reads TGTGCCAGCAGTTATTCCCGGGACAGGGGCTCTCCCCCCCACCGTTACGAGCAGTACTTC. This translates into CASSYSRDRGSPPHRYEQYF.

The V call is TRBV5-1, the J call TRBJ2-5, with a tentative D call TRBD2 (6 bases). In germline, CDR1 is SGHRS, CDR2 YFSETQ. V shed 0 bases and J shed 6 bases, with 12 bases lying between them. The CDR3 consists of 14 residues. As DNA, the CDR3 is TGCGCCAGCAGCTTGGACCCGGGCGGGAAGACCCAGTACTTC. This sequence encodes CASSLDPGGKTQYF.

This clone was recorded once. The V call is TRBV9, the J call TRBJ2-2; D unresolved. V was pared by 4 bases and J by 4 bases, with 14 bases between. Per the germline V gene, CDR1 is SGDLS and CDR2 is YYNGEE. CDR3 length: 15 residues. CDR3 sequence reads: CASSPLRLATGELFF. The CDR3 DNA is TGTGCCAGCAGCCCACTCCGACTCGCCACCGGGGAGCTGTTTTTT.

Written as DNA, the CDR3 is TGTGCCAGCAGTTACGGACAGGGTGGGGTCTATGGCTACACCTTC. This gives the protein CASSYGQGGVYGYTF. V and J are TRBV6-6 and TRBJ1-2; 8 nucleotides agree with TRBD1. Germline values: CDR1 MNHNY, CDR2 SVGAGI (reference sequence). The V segment lost 2 bases and the J segment 4 bases; nucleotides outside the gene matches: 6. The CDR3 sequence is 15 residues long.

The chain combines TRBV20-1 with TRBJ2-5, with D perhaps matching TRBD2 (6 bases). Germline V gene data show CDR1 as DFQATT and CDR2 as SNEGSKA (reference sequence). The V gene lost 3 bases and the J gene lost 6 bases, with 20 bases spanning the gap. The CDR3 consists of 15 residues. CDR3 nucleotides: TGCAGTGCTAGTGCACTAGCAAAAGCAACAAAGACCCAGTACTTC. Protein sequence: CSASALAKATKTQYF.